This T cell receptor beta chain was sequenced for a study of control samples from healthy donors and cancer patients. The protocol was immunoSEQ multiplex PCR, while the TCRdb copy is restricted to in-frame clones and leaves out a portion. The sample consists of 150,000 to 200,000 clones, about 93% of them appearing once. The CDR3 totals 16 residues. Germline assignment: CDR1 SGHTS and CDR2 YDEGEE. The V and J ends lost 3 bases and 6 bases respectively, with 16 bases between them. The sequence was collected from a man aged 18 to 30 in good health. This chain joins TRBV5-8 and TRBJ1-6; tentative D call: TRBD1 (5 bases). Source material: blood. The CDR3 loop reads CASSSYRGLSNSPLHF. CDR3 coding DNA: TGTGCCAGCAGCTCATATCGGGGACTCAGTAATTCACCCCTCCACTTT.